The 10 T cell receptor beta chains below come from one sample, sequenced in a study of T-cell reconstitution after alpha-beta-depleted transplantation in children (dated by TCRdb to 2016 to 2017). The treatment or condition label on this specimen signifies: allogeneic hematopoietic cell transplantation with graft depleted of TCRalphabeta T cells and CD19 B cells. The library was prepared using PCR. Sequencing was performed on an Illumina HiSeq 2500. TCR libraries were prepared with molecular barcoding, using unique molecular identifiers to normalize TCRbeta repertoire quantification. TCRdb handled the public reads itself, with Q25 trimming in fastp and clone calling in MiXCR, and kept productive beta chains. For every CDR3 protein sequence, its rows merge into one entry that carries the most common genes and DNA. The sample table contains 580,000 or so distinct CDR3 sequences; only one count was recorded for 23% of them. The ten most abundant clones make up 13% to 15% of the sample.

Sample: PBMCs, mostly from graft donor cells, taken 360 days after TCRalphabeta/CD19-depleted stem cell transplant. These receptors were taken from a boy in the first two years of life who had a stem cell transplant for acute myeloid leukemia, so the T cells may come from the graft donor.

In this sample, this clonotype turned up many times. This chain joins TRBV5-1 and TRBJ2-3; 9 bases match TRBD1. Trimming removed 6 bases from V and 1 base from J; junction bases left unmatched: 3. This CDR3 spans 14 amino acids. Germline V lookup: CDR1 SGHRS, CDR2 YFSETQ. CDR3 region: CASKWTGGTDTQYF. The CDR3 DNA sequence: TGCGCCAGCAAGTGGACAGGGGGCACAGATACGCAGTATTTT. Using reference TRBV5-1 and TRBJ2-3 for the parts outside the CDR3, the full variable domain is KAGVTQTPRYLIKTRGQQVTLSCSPISGHRSVSWYQQTPGQGLQFLFEYFSETQRNKGNFPGRFSGRQFSNSRSEMNVSTLELGDSALYLCASKWTGGTDTQYFGPGTRLTVL.

This clonotype was counted between two and nine times. The rearrangement links TRBV15 to TRBJ2-1, with D perhaps matching TRBD1 (6 bases). Per the germline V gene, CDR1 is LNHNV and CDR2 is YYDKDF (reference sequence). The V end lost 2 bases, the J end lost 0 bases, and 11 bases lay between the germline ends. The CDR3 is made up of 16 amino acids. CDR3 residues: CATSRPGASSYNEQFF. The CDR3 region has the DNA TGTGCCACCAGCAGACCAGGGGCCAGCTCCTACAATGAGCAGTTCTTC.

This clonotype was counted at least ten times. The chain joins TRBV7-8 to TRBJ2-5; D not resolved. Germline values: CDR1 SGHVS, CDR2 FQNEAQ. Trimming left V 5 bases short and J 5 bases short, with 9 bases between. The CDR3 covers 12 residues. This CDR3 is CASSPETETQYF. CDR3 bases: TGTGCCAGCAGCCCAGAGACGGAGACCCAGTACTTC.

This clonotype was recorded once. The genes are TRBV7-7 and TRBJ2-7, with D perhaps TRBD1 (5 bases). The germline CDR1 and CDR2 sequences are SSHAT and FNYEAQ (reference sequence). The CDR3 consists of 14 residues. Trimming removed 5 bases at V and 4 bases at J, with 15 bases between. The CDR3 sequence is CASSPPSGNYEQYF. Written as DNA, the CDR3 is TGTGCCAGCAGCCCTCCTTCAGGGAATTACGAGCAGTACTTC.

This clonotype has just a few counts. The genes are TRBV7-6 and TRBJ2-7, with D perhaps matching TRBD1 (5 bases). The length of the CDR3 is 16 residues. Looked up from germline, CDR1 is SGHVS and CDR2 is FNYEAQ. Deletions cut 1 base from V and 7 bases from J, with 20 bases between. The CDR3 region is CASSLGWGDRSKEQYF. The DNA for the CDR3 is TGTGCCAGCAGCTTAGGGTGGGGTGACAGAAGCAAGGAGCAGTACTTC.

This clonotype was found many times. The CDR3 loop reads CASSLVPSAASQQETQYF. The CDR3 DNA sequence: TGCGCCAGCAGCTTGGTACCTAGCGCAGCTAGCCAACAAGAGACCCAGTACTTC. The genes are TRBV5-1 and TRBJ2-5; weak D call: TRBD2 (6 bases). V dropped 0 bases and J dropped 2 bases, with 20 bases sitting between them. Per the germline V gene, CDR1 is SGHRS and CDR2 is YFSETQ. This CDR3 is 18 amino acids long.

The rearrangement joins TRBV6-1 to TRBJ2-7; 9 positions agree with TRBD2. V gave up 7 bases and J gave up 0 bases; unmatched junction bases: 1. Germline CDR1 MNHNS, CDR2 SASEGT. The CDR3 is 13 amino acids. The DNA of the CDR3 is TGTGCCAGCACGACTAGCGGCTCCTACGAGCAGTACTTC. It is translated as CASTTSGSYEQYF.

V gene TRBV4-3 combines with J gene TRBJ2-3; 8 bases are a match to TRBD2. Per germline, CDR1 LGHNA and CDR2 YSLEER. Trimming removed 4 bases from V and 2 bases from J; junction bases left unmatched: 11. There are 17 residues in the CDR3. The CDR3 spells CASSLGSWRGDTDTQYF. CDR3 sequence (DNA): TGCGCCAGCAGCCTCGGCTCGTGGCGGGGGGACACAGATACGCAGTATTTT.

About this clonotype: The junction does not match germline at one end; this may be a read error. The chain uses TRBV20-1 and TRBJ2-3, with 8 bases lining up with TRBD2. This CDR3 is built from 15 residues. CDR1 and CDR2 (germline): DFQATT, SNEGSKA (reference sequence). The CDR3 loop reads CSARDRRGATDTQDF. CDR3 in DNA: TGCAGTGCTAGAGATAGGCGGGGGGCCACAGATACGCAGGATTTT.

The J gene is TRBJ2-5, the V gene TRBV5-1; D unclear. The CDR3 has 13 residues. In germline, CDR1 is SGHRS, CDR2 YFSETQ. Trimming took off 6 bases at V and 5 bases at J, with 14 bases between the two ends. CDR3 nucleotides: TGCGCCAGCACCCAATTCCCGAGGGAGACCCAGTACTTC. It specifies CASTQFPRETQYF.